This T cell receptor (beta chain) originates from a study of post-analysis software for immune sequencing data. General study points: A handful of TRBV segments were significantly more frequent in patients than in controls. TRBV5-6, TRBV5-1 and TRBV20-1 were among these segments. A significant reduction in normalized Chao1 diversity was observed in multiple sclerosis patients versus controls.

This clonotype was observed a few times. The antigen remains unidentified. Unique molecular identifiers were carried by the TCR beta cDNA libraries. TCRdb re-called the PCR reads with MiXCR, one entry per CDR3 protein. The sample has 740,000 or so distinct CDR3 sequences; approximately 53% are singletons. CDR3 size: 16 residues. V shed 4 bases and J 4 bases; nucleotides not matched to a gene: 8. Germline CDR1 reads SGDLS; CDR2 reads YYNGEE. The receptor comes from a girl aged 10 to 17 with multiple sclerosis. The sample was blood. J is TRBJ2-1 and V is TRBV9; 10 bases agree with TRBD2. The DNA for the CDR3 is TGTGCCAGCAGCCCACGGACTAGCGGAGATTACAATGAGCAGTTCTTC. It specifies CASSPRTSGDYNEQFF.